This T cell receptor beta chain was identified during a study of shared clonotypes between healthy human individuals. Study findings and constraints: A small donor pool kept down the genetic and exposure-history diversity that was represented.

This clone was seen a handful of times. What it binds is unknown. The naive CD8 fraction comprised CD45RO-negative cells positively selected for CCR7 and excluded terminally differentiated effector memory CD45RA+ cells. Donors comprised only Caucasian adults living in Nashville, Tennessee. CDR1 and CDR2 (germline): SGHAT, FQNNGV. The CDR3 spans 15 residues. Trimming stripped 1 base from V and 6 bases from J, with 12 bases between. Every subset's genomic DNA went evenly onto several immunoSEQ plates. Generated by immunoSEQ multiplex PCR, the TCRdb table keeps only in-frame clones and is missing some. The sample carries roughly 2,000,000 clones, roughly 95% recorded once.

The TCR originated in a man between 18 and 35 years old in good health. The sequencing input was naive CD8+ T cells sorted from blood. The V gene is TRBV11-2, the J gene TRBJ2-2, with D tentatively TRBD2 (6 bases). Here the CDR3 reads CASSLGREIAGELFF. As DNA, the CDR3 is TGTGCCAGCAGCTTAGGACGGGAGATTGCCGGGGAGCTGTTTTTT.